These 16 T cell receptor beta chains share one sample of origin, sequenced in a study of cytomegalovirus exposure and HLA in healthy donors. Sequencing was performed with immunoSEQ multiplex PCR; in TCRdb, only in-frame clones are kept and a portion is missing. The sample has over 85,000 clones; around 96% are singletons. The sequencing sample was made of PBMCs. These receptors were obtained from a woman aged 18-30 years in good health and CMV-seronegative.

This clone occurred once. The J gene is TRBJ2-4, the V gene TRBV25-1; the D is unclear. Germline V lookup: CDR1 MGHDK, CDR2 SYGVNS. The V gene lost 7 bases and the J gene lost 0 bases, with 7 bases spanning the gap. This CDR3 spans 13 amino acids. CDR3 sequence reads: CASTLLAKNIQYF. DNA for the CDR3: TGTGCCAGCACACTTCTAGCCAAAAACATTCAGTACTTC.

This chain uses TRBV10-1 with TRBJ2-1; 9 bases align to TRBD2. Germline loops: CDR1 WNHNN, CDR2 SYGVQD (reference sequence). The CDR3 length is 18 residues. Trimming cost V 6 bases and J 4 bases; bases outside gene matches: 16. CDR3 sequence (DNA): TGCGCCAGCAGCAGGACGGCGGGAGGGCATGGGGGGTACAATGAGCAGTTCTTC. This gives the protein CASSRTAGGHGGYNEQFF.

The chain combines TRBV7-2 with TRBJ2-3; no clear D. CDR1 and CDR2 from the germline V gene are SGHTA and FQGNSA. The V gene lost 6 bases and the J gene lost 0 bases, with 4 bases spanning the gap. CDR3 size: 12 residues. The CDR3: CASRESTDTQYF. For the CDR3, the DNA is TGTGCCAGCAGGGAGAGCACAGATACGCAGTATTTT.

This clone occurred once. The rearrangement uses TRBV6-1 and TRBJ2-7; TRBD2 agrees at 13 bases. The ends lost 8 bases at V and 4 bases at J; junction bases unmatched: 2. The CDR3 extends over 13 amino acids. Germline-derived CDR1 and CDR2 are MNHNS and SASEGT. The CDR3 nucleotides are TGTGCCAGCGGACTAGCGGGGGTGTACGAGCAGTACTTC. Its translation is CASGLAGVYEQYF.

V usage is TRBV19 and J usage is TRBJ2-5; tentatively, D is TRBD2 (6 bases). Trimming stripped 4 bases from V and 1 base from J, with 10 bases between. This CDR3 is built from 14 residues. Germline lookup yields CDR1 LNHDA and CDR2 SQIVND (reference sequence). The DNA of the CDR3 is TGTGCCAGTAGTAAGGGACTGCTCCAAGAGACCCAGTACTTC. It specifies CASSKGLLQETQYF.

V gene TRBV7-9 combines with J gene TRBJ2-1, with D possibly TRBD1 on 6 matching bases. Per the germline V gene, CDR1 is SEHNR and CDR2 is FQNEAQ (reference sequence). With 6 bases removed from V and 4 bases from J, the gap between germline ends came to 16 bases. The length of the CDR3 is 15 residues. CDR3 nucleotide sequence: TGTGCCAGCAGTCTTACAGGGTCGGGTTACAATGAGCAGTTCTTC. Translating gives CASSLTGSGYNEQFF.

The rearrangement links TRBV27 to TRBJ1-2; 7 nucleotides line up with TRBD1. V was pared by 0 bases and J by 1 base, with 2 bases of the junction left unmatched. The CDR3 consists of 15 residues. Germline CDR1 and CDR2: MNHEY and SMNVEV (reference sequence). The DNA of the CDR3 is TGTGCCAGCAGTTTATCAGGGGGCGGTAACTATGGCTACACCTTC. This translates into CASSLSGGGNYGYTF.

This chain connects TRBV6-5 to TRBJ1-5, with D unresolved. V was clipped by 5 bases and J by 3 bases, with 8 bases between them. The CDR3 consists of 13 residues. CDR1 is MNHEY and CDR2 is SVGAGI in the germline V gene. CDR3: CASSPGLNQPQHF. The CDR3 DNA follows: TGTGCCAGCAGTCCGGGTCTCAATCAGCCCCAGCATTTT.

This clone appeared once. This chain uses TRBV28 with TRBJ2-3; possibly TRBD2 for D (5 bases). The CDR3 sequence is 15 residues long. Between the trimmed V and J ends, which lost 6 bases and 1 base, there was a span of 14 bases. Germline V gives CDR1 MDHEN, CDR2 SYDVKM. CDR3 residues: CASRITGVGTDTQYF. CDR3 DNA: TGTGCCAGCAGAATCACCGGGGTGGGCACAGATACGCAGTATTTT.

The CDR3, as DNA: TGTGCCAGAAGCTTGTTTGCGGACAGGGGGACGAGCAATCAGCCCCAGCATTTT. As protein: CARSLFADRGTSNQPQHF. The chain combines TRBV5-3 with TRBJ1-5; 10 positions match TRBD1. TRBV5-3 is an ORF; its function is uncertain. The CDR3 is 18 amino acids. With 1 base clipped from V and 1 base from J, the junction kept 8 bases outside the gene matches.

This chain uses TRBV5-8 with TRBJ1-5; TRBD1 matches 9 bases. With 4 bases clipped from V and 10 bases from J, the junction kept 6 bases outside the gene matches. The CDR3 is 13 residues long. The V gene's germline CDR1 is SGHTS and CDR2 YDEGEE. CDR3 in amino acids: CASSPRQGGPQHF. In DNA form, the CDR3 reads TGTGCCAGCAGCCCGAGACAGGGGGGTCCCCAGCATTTT. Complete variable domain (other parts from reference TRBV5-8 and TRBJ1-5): EAGVTQSPTHLIKTRGQQATLRCSPISGHTSVYWYQQALGLGLQFLLWYDEGEERNRGNFPPRFSGRQFPNYSSELNVNALELEDSALYLCASSPRQGGPQHFGDGTRLSIL.

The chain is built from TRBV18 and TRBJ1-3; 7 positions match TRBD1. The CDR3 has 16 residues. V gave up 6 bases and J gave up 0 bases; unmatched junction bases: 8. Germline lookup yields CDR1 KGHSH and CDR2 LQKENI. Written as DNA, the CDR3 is TGTGCCAGCTCCCCGGGACAGTTTGTCTCTGGAAACACCATATATTTT. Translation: CASSPGQFVSGNTIYF.

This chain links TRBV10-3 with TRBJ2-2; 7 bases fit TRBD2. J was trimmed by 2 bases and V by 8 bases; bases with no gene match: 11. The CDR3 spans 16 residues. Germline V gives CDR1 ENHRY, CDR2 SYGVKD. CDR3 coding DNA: TGTGCCATCCGCCGCCCTAGCGGAGATAACACCGGGGAGCTGTTTTTT. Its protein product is CAIRRPSGDNTGELFF.

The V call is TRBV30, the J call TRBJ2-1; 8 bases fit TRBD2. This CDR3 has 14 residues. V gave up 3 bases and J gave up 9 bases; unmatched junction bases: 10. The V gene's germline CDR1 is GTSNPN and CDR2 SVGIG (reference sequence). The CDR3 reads CAWRGSGSHFEQFF. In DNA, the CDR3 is TGTGCCTGGAGAGGGAGCGGGAGTCATTTTGAGCAGTTCTTC.

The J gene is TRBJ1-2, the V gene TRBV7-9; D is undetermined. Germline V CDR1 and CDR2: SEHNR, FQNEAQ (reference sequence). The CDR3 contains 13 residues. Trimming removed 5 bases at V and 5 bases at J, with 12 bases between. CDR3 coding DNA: TGTGCCAGCAGCCTGACATCGGAATATGGCTACACCTTC. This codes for CASSLTSEYGYTF.

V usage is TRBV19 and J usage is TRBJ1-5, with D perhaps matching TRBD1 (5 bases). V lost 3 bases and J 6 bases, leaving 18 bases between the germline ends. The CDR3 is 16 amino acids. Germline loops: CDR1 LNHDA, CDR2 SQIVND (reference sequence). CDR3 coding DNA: TGTGCCAGTAGTATCTCTCGGTGGGGGGAGGGTCAGCCCCAGCATTTT. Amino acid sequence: CASSISRWGEGQPQHF.